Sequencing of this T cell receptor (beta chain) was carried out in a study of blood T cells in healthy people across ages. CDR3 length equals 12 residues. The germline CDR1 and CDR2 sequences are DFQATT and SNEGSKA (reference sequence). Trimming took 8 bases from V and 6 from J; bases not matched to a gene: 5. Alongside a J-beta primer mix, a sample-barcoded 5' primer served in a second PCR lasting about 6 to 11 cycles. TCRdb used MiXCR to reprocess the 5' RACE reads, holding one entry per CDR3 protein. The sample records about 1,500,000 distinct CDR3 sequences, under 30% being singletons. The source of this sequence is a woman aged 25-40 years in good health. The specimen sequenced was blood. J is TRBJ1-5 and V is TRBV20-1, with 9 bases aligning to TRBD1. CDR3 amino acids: CSIGTGTQPQHF. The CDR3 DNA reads TGCAGTATCGGGACAGGGACTCAGCCCCAGCATTTT.